The 32 T cell receptor beta chains below come from one sample, sequenced in a study of control samples from healthy donors and cancer patients. Data came from immunoSEQ multiplex PCR; TCRdb stores just in-frame clones and leaves some out. Of around 130,000 clones in the sample, more than 70% are singletons; the top ten hold 40%. The material sequenced was blood. These receptors came from a man in his fifties or sixties in good health.

In DNA, the CDR3 is TGTGCCAGCAGCCAAACTAACCGGGGAGGGAATTCACCCCTCCACTTT. It is translated as CASSQTNRGGNSPLHF. The chain employs TRBV3-1 (or the pseudogene TRBV3-2) and TRBJ1-6; D is unresolved. V was trimmed by 2 bases and J by 7 bases, leaving 15 bases between them. Germline loops: CDR1 LGHDT, CDR2 YNNKEL (reference sequence). The CDR3 contains 16 residues.

The chain joins TRBV5-6 to TRBJ2-7; 7 bases are shared with TRBD1. The CDR3 runs to 15 residues. Germline-derived CDR1 and CDR2 are SGHDT and YYEEEE. Trimming cost V 4 bases and J 4 bases; bases outside gene matches: 11. The CDR3 DNA sequence: TGTGCCAGCAGCGCGCGTGACAGGGAAGAATACGAGCAGTACTTC. This sequence encodes CASSARDREEYEQYF.

The V call is TRBV27, the J call TRBJ1-6; a possible D gene is TRBD1 (6 bases). The CDR3 extends over 16 amino acids. V gave up 2 bases and J gave up 7 bases, with 15 bases separating them. CDR1 is MNHEY, CDR2 SMNVEV, per germline (reference sequence). The CDR3 loop is CASSLNRAGVNSPLHF. CDR3 sequence (DNA): TGTGCCAGCAGTTTAAACAGGGCAGGGGTAAATTCACCCCTCCACTTT.

The rearrangement links TRBV5-1 to TRBJ2-6; 8 bases map to TRBD2. The CDR3 loop spans 17 amino acids. Germline loops: CDR1 SGHRS, CDR2 YFSETQ. V lost 4 bases, J lost 0 bases, and 6 bases stayed unmatched. CDR3 in amino acids: CASSTGLVLSGANVLTF. Written as DNA, the CDR3 is TGCGCCAGCAGCACGGGACTAGTCCTCTCTGGGGCCAACGTCCTGACTTTC.

Remarks on this clone: The germline gene is not matched at one end of the junction; a read error may be the cause. This sequence joins TRBV3-1 (or the pseudogene TRBV3-2) and TRBJ2-2; 12 bases are shared with TRBD2. The CDR3 is made up of 17 amino acids. The germline V gene has CDR1 LGHDT and CDR2 YNNKEL (reference sequence). In nucleotides, the CDR3 is TGTGCCCGCAGCCAAGATCTAGCGGGGGGGCCAATCGGGGAGCTGTTTTTT. This sequence encodes CARSQDLAGGPIGELFF.

This clone came up once. The rearrangement uses TRBV6-6 and TRBJ1-3; D not certain. Germline V lookup: CDR1 MNHNY, CDR2 SVGAGI (reference sequence). CDR3 length: 12 residues. Trimming shortened V by 5 bases and J by 4 bases, and 6 bases separated the two germline ends. Here the CDR3 reads CASSSEGNTIYF. The CDR3 nucleotides are TGTGCCAGCAGTAGCGAAGGAAACACCATATATTTT.

This rearrangement joins TRBV5-1 to TRBJ1-2; 7 bases are a match to TRBD1. CDR3 length: 14 residues. Trimming cost V 0 bases and J 1 base; bases outside gene matches: 0. CDR1 SGHRS and CDR2 YFSETQ come from the germline V gene. CDR3 coding DNA: TGCGCCAGCAGCTTGGGGGACAGTAACTATGGCTACACCTTC. Its translation: CASSLGDSNYGYTF.

This clone has only a few counts. The same CDR3 also results from other DNA sequences found in this sample. The chain uses TRBV7-6 and TRBJ1-5, with 7 bases lining up with TRBD1. The J segment lost 3 bases and the V segment lost 5 bases, leaving 7 bases of the junction unmatched. This CDR3 has 15 residues. The germline CDR1 and CDR2 sequences are SGHVS and FNYEAQ. CDR3 coding DNA: TGTGCCAGCAGCCCCGGAGGGGGCCCCAATCAGCCCCAGCATTTT. This codes for CASSPGGGPNQPQHF.

The J gene is TRBJ1-6, the V gene TRBV6-5, with 7 bases that match TRBD1. V gave up 6 bases and J gave up 10 bases; unmatched junction bases: 12. There are 15 residues in the CDR3. Per germline, CDR1 MNHEY and CDR2 SVGAGI. The CDR3 spells CASSRVQGLGSPLHF. CDR3 in DNA: TGTGCCAGCAGCCGAGTACAGGGGCTCGGCTCACCCCTCCACTTT.

This rearrangement joins TRBV5-4 to TRBJ2-1; 8 bases align to TRBD2. CDR1 and CDR2 from the germline V gene are SGHNT and YYREEE (reference sequence). CDR3 length: 13 residues. Trimming removed 6 bases from V and 8 bases from J; junction bases left unmatched: 7. The CDR3 reads CASTSGGPDEQFF. DNA for the CDR3: TGTGCCAGCACCTCGGGGGGGCCGGATGAGCAGTTCTTC.

The chain joins TRBV6-2 or TRBV6-3 to TRBJ1-2; TRBD1 is a possible D gene (5 bases). V lost 4 bases to trimming and J lost 3 bases, with 24 bases between them. This CDR3 is built from 18 residues. Germline assignment: CDR1 MNHEY and CDR2 SVGEGT. This CDR3 reads CASSLPMAGPRRDYGYTF. The CDR3 DNA sequence: TGTGCCAGCAGTTTACCTATGGCGGGGCCTCGGCGGGACTATGGCTACACCTTC.

The rearrangement joins TRBV10-3 to TRBJ2-7, with D possibly matching TRBD1 (6 bases). The V end was cut by 2 bases, the J end by 3 bases, with 14 bases between. The CDR3 sequence is 15 residues long. Germline CDR1 and CDR2: ENHRY and SYGVKD. CDR3 bases: TGTGCCATCAGTGAGGGGACACCCCCTCTCTACGAGCAGTACTTC. Its translation: CAISEGTPPLYEQYF.

The chain recombines TRBV30 with TRBJ2-2; weak D call: TRBD2 (6 bases). This CDR3 is 14 amino acids long. V shed 4 bases and J shed 5 bases, with 14 bases lying between them. Germline V CDR1 and CDR2: GTSNPN, SVGIG (reference sequence). The CDR3 spells CAWMWRRGTGELFF. For the CDR3, the DNA is TGTGCCTGGATGTGGCGGAGGGGAACCGGGGAGCTGTTTTTT.

The chain is built from TRBV7-2 and TRBJ1-2, with D tentatively TRBD1 (6 bases). V was trimmed by 6 bases and J by 2 bases, leaving 13 bases between them. The CDR3 consists of 14 residues. Germline assignment: CDR1 SGHTA and CDR2 FQGNSA. Written as DNA, the CDR3 is TGTGCCAGCAGTACGGACAGATCAAACTATGGCTACACCTTC. Translated: CASSTDRSNYGYTF.

V usage is TRBV10-3 and J usage is TRBJ1-3, with D maybe TRBD1 (6 bases). CDR3 length equals 15 residues. Trimming took 2 bases from V and 0 from J, leaving 8 bases between them. Germline V lookup: CDR1 ENHRY, CDR2 SYGVKD. For the CDR3, the DNA is TGTGCCATCAGTGAGAGGGGGGTCTCTGGAAACACCATATATTTT. Its translation: CAISERGVSGNTIYF.

The chain joins TRBV5-1 to TRBJ1-5, with D tentatively TRBD1 (5 bases). The CDR3 runs to 15 residues. The V end was cut by 0 bases, the J end by 0 bases, with 7 bases between. CDR1 is SGHRS, CDR2 YFSETQ, per germline. The CDR3 protein is CASSLAGFSNQPQHF. Here the CDR3 DNA reads TGCGCCAGCAGCTTGGCAGGGTTTAGCAATCAGCCCCAGCATTTT. Variable domain in full (rest from reference TRBV5-1 and TRBJ1-5): KAGVTQTPRYLIKTRGQQVTLSCSPISGHRSVSWYQQTPGQGLQFLFEYFSETQRNKGNFPGRFSGRQFSNSRSEMNVSTLELGDSALYLCASSLAGFSNQPQHFGDGTRLSIL.

The chain links TRBV10-3 to TRBJ1-1; TRBD1 matches at 8 bases. The ends lost 0 bases at V and 3 bases at J; junction bases unmatched: 9. This CDR3 is built from 17 residues. From germline, CDR1 is ENHRY and CDR2 SYGVKD. CDR3 in DNA: TGTGCCATCAGTGAGTCCGGACAGGGAGGCGAGTACACTGAAGCTTTCTTT. Protein product: CAISESGQGGEYTEAFF.

The chain couples TRBV28 to TRBJ1-1; D is possibly TRBD1 (6 bases). V gave up 2 bases and J gave up 3 bases, with 13 bases separating them. Germline V gene lookup returns CDR1 MDHEN and CDR2 SYDVKM. The CDR3 sequence is 15 residues long. CDR3 amino acids: CASSLTGHPYTEAFF. CDR3 DNA sequence: TGTGCCAGCAGTTTAACGGGACACCCGTACACTGAAGCTTTCTTT.

The V gene is TRBV18, the J gene TRBJ1-5; D is uncertain. This CDR3 spans 14 amino acids. CDR1 is KGHSH, CDR2 LQKENI, per germline. V lost 3 bases, J lost 8 bases, and 14 bases lay in between. This CDR3 is CASSPPGGREPQHF. The DNA of the CDR3 is TGTGCCAGCTCACCCCCGGGAGGGCGGGAGCCCCAGCATTTT.

This sequence joins TRBV12-3 or TRBV12-4 and TRBJ2-3, with unresolved D. This CDR3 has 13 residues. Trimming cost V 5 bases and J 1 base, with 7 bases left between them. This CDR3 is CASSAMGTDTQYF. CDR3 coding DNA: TGTGCCAGCAGTGCGATGGGCACAGATACGCAGTATTTT.

The chain links TRBV3-1 (or the pseudogene TRBV3-2) to TRBJ1-1; 7 bases agree with TRBD1. This CDR3 region has 12 residues. Germline V CDR1 and CDR2: LGHDT, YNNKEL (reference sequence). After removal of 5 bases from V and 6 bases from J, the junction contained 3 bases not matched to a gene. CDR3 in amino acids: CASSFRGAEAFF. The CDR3 DNA sequence: TGTGCCAGCAGCTTCAGGGGGGCTGAAGCTTTCTTT.

The chain joins TRBV6-1 to TRBJ1-2, with TRBD1 matching over 8 bases. The CDR3 sequence is 16 residues long. Germline-derived CDR1 and CDR2 are MNHNS and SASEGT. V was clipped by 1 base and J by 4 bases; unmatched bases: 8. CDR3 region: CASSEGGTGTFYGYTF. The DNA for the CDR3 is TGTGCCAGCAGTGAAGGGGGGACAGGTACCTTCTATGGCTACACCTTC.

This clone came up once. The rearrangement joins TRBV6-6 to TRBJ1-3; 9 bases line up with TRBD1. Germline V gives CDR1 MNHNY, CDR2 SVGAGI (reference sequence). With V trimmed by 6 bases and J by 6 bases, 6 bases remained unmatched. This CDR3 spans 14 amino acids. The CDR3 bases are TGTGCCAGCAGGGGACAGGGCTTGACAAACACCATATATTTT. This gives the protein CASRGQGLTNTIYF.

The gene calls are TRBV7-2 and TRBJ2-2, with 11 bases aligning to TRBD2. Germline assignment: CDR1 SGHTA and CDR2 FQGNSA. The V and J ends lost 6 bases and 2 bases, in that order; junction bases with no gene match: 5. The CDR3 has 16 amino acids. CDR3 sequence: CASRRGLAGNTGELFF. CDR3 DNA: TGTGCCAGCAGGAGAGGACTAGCGGGTAACACCGGGGAGCTGTTTTTT.

V usage is TRBV15 and J usage is TRBJ1-1, with TRBD1 matching over 8 bases. CDR3 length: 13 residues. Germline V gives CDR1 LNHNV, CDR2 YYDKDF (reference sequence). Trimming removed 9 bases from V and 0 bases from J; junction bases left unmatched: 3. DNA for the CDR3: TGTGCCACTTCACAGGGGGTGAACACTGAAGCTTTCTTT. Translated, it gives CATSQGVNTEAFF.

The genes are TRBV19 and TRBJ1-3; D uncertain. Germline V gene sequence: CDR1 LNHDA, CDR2 SQIVND (reference sequence). V was trimmed by 4 bases and J by 0 bases, leaving 13 bases between them. The CDR3 contains 16 residues. CDR3: CASSTFGANSGNTIYF. In DNA form, the CDR3 reads TGTGCCAGTAGTACCTTCGGTGCGAACTCTGGAAACACCATATATTTT. The variable domain in full, with the rest retrieved from reference TRBV19 and TRBJ1-3, is DGGITQSPKYLFRKEGQNVTLSCEQNLNHDAMYWYRQDPGQGLRLIYYSQIVNDFQKGDIAEGYSVSREKKESFPLTVTSAQKNPTAFYLCASSTFGANSGNTIYFGEGSWLTVV.

The rearrangement links TRBV7-6 to TRBJ2-1; D is possibly TRBD1 or TRBD2 (5 bases each). V was cut by 5 bases and J by 9 bases, with 11 bases left in between. CDR1 and CDR2 (germline): SGHVS, FNYEAQ. The CDR3 extends over 12 amino acids. This chain's CDR3 is CASSRIGGEQFF. Here the CDR3 DNA reads TGTGCCAGCAGCCGGATTGGGGGTGAGCAGTTCTTC.

This clone was found once. The chain employs TRBV18 and TRBJ2-3; D gene unclear. CDR3 length: 13 residues. The V and J ends lost 4 bases and 2 bases respectively, with 7 bases between them. The V gene's germline CDR1 is KGHSH and CDR2 LQKENI. As DNA, the CDR3 is TGTGCCAGCTCACTGGACGACACAGATACGCAGTATTTT. Residues: CASSLDDTDTQYF.

The CDR3 reads CASSESGSDTEAFF. The CDR3 DNA reads TGCGCCAGCAGTGAGTCTGGCAGTGACACTGAAGCTTTCTTT. The chain couples TRBV10-2 to TRBJ1-1; D unresolved. Trimming left V 0 bases short and J 3 bases short, with 8 bases between. Germline V lookup: CDR1 WSHSY, CDR2 SAAADI. The CDR3 loop spans 14 amino acids.

This chain joins TRBV12-3 or TRBV12-4 and TRBJ2-7; TRBD1 agrees at 7 bases. Trimming removed 4 bases from V and 6 bases from J; junction bases left unmatched: 6. This CDR3 comprises 13 residues. The CDR3 bases are TGTGCCAGCAGTTACGGGGACAGTAGCGAGCAGTACTTC. It codes for CASSYGDSSEQYF.

This chain uses TRBV7-6 with TRBJ2-2; D may correspond to TRBD1 or TRBD2 (6 bases each). Germline lookup yields CDR1 SGHVS and CDR2 FNYEAQ. Trimming left V 2 bases short and J 5 bases short, with 15 bases between. This CDR3 is 16 amino acids long. CDR3 sequence: CASSLMGGVHTGELFF. CDR3 DNA: TGTGCCAGCAGCTTAATGGGGGGCGTACATACCGGGGAGCTGTTTTTT.

DNA for the CDR3: TGTGCCAGCAGTTTAGAATGGGTCGGCTACACCTTC. Protein: CASSLEWVGYTF. The rearrangement links TRBV12-3 or TRBV12-4 to TRBJ1-2; D ambiguous. The CDR3 totals 12 residues. V was shortened by 1 base and J by 8 bases, with 8 bases between the two germline ends.